These T cell receptor beta chains were read from a single sample in a study of blood T cell repertoires in COVID-19. TCRdb's copy holds only in-frame clones and misses some; the assay was immunoSEQ multiplex PCR. The data contain approximately 190,000 clones, around 82% of them singletons. What was sequenced was PBMCs or T cells enriched from blood (not recorded which). Every receptor here comes from a man aged 40-50 years who had recovered from COVID-19. Each CDR3 is given with its conserved first and last residue. A D gene is named only where the DNA matches it firmly. For some rows the clone size is stated as once, few or many, or as a class when expanded; others skip it.

NA TRBD1 TRBJ2-2 TRBV11-1 TGTGCCAGCAGCTTAGTTCCAGGGGGCTACACCGGGGAGCTGTTTTTT CASSLVPGGYTGELFF
few TRBD2 TRBJ2-5 TRBV13 TGTGCCAGCAGCTTAGACCGTAGCGGGGGCCAAGAGACCCAGTACTTC CASSLDRSGGQETQYF
NA NA TRBJ1-3 TRBV9 TGTGCCAGCAGCGCCCCGGAGGCCGCCAGTGGAAACACCATATATTTT CASSAPEAASGNTIYF
NA TRBD1 TRBJ2-6 TRBV6-6 TGTGCCAGCATTCGTTATATCGGACAGGGGGCGCCTGGGGCCAACGTCCTGACTTTC CASIRYIGQGAPGANVLTF
NA TRBD2 TRBJ2-1 TRBV2 TGTGCCAGCAGTGATAGCGGGGGGGGTCTTGAGCAGTTCTTC CASSDSGGGLEQFF
NA NA TRBJ2-2 TRBV29-1 TGCAGCGTCAAGTCTTCCGGGGCCGGGGAGCTGTTTTTT CSVKSSGAGELFF
NA NA TRBJ2-5 TRBV5-1 TGCGCCAGCAGCTTAGAGGGACTTCAAGAGACCCAGTACTTC CASSLEGLQETQYF
NA TRBD1 TRBJ1-5 TRBV28 TGTGCCAGCAGTACTACAGGGGGCGGTCAGCCCCAGCATTTT CASSTTGGGQPQHF
once NA TRBJ2-7 TRBV19 TGTGCCAGTAGCGGGGGGCGCGGGAAGAGCTCCTACGAGCAGTACTTC CASSGGRGKSSYEQYF
NA NA TRBJ1-1 TRBV10-2 TGCGCCAGCACCAGGTACAGGGTTCTGGGCACTGAAGCTTTCTTT CASTRYRVLGTEAFF
NA NA TRBJ1-1 TRBV19 TGTGCCAGTAGTATGCGGGCGGGGAACACTGAAGCTTTCTTT CASSMRAGNTEAFF
NA NA TRBJ1-2 TRBV4-2 TGTGCCAGCAGCCAATTTTCAGGGGAGAACTATGGCTACACCTTC CASSQFSGENYGYTF
NA NA TRBJ1-1 TRBV5-1 TGCGCCAGCAGCGTGGACCCTGGGGCGAACACTGAAGCTTTCTTT CASSVDPGANTEAFF
few NA TRBJ1-1 TRBV29-1 TGCAGCGTAGCCGGGACACTGAACACTGAAGCTTTCTTT CSVAGTLNTEAFF
NA NA TRBJ1-1 TRBV6-5 TGTGCCAGCAGTTACTCACGGGGGGCTGAAGCTTTCTTT CASSYSRGAEAFF
few TRBD1 TRBJ1-1 TRBV6-4 TGTGCCAGCAGTGACTCGACAGGGGGTGGCACTGAAGCTTTCTTT CASSDSTGGGTEAFF
NA NA TRBJ1-6 TRBV9 TGTGCCAGCAGCGTAGGACCGGAGAATTCACCCCTCCACTTT CASSVGPENSPLHF
NA NA TRBJ1-5 TRBV7-2 TGTGCCAGCAGCCCCGGGGGGGCTCGCAATCAGCCCCAGCATTTT CASSPGGARNQPQHF
NA NA TRBJ2-7 TRBV28 TGTGCCAGCAGTGGACAGACCTACGAGCAGTACTTC CASSGQTYEQYF
few TRBD1 TRBJ1-1 TRBV7-2 TGTGCCAGCAGCTTAGATGGCCAGGGGGCATGGGACACTGAAGCTTTCTTT CASSLDGQGAWDTEAFF
NA TRBD1 TRBJ1-1 TRBV18 TGTGCCAGCTCACTGGGACAGATAGGTGAAGCTTTCTTT CASSLGQIGEAFF
once NA TRBJ1-1 TRBV5-1 TGCGCCAGCAGCACCGAGGACAGCACTGAAGCTTTCTTT CASSTEDSTEAFF
NA NA TRBJ1-3 TRBV10-1 TGCGCCACCTTGGACAGACTTAGGCCCCCTGGAAACACCATATATTTT CATLDRLRPPGNTIYF
NA TRBD1 TRBJ1-5 TRBV19 TGTGCCAGTAGTCCACGGGAAGGGGGCCTTAATCAGCCCCAGCATTTT CASSPREGGLNQPQHF
few NA TRBJ2-7 TRBV2 TGTGCCAGCAGGGGCTATGACGAGCAGTACTTC CASRGYDEQYF
NA TRBD1 TRBJ1-2 TRBV30 TGTGCCTGGAGCAGGGGGAACTATGGCTACACCTTC CAWSRGNYGYTF
few TRBD1 TRBJ2-1 TRBV6-5 TGTGCCAGCAGTTACTCCGCCAGGGGGCTTTTTGGGGAGCAGTTCTTC CASSYSARGLFGEQFF
NA TRBD1 TRBJ2-2 TRBV6-6 TGTGCCAGCAGTCTCGGGCCCGGGACAGGGGGCGTCATACTGTTTTTT CASSLGPGTGGVILFF
NA NA TRBJ1-2 TRBV19 TGTGCCAGTAGTCTATTGACAGGCTATGGCTACACCTTC CASSLLTGYGYTF
NA NA TRBJ2-2 TRBV28 TGTGCCAGCCTACGGGGGTATAACACCGGGGAGCTGTTTTTT CASLRGYNTGELFF
NA NA TRBJ1-1 TRBV11-2 TGTGCCAGCAGCTTTAGCGCCCGATCTGGAGGCATGAACACTGAAGCTTTCTTT CASSFSARSGGMNTEAFF
NA NA TRBJ1-2 TRBV15 TGTGCCACCAGCAGAGCCTCTCCGGGAGGTGGCTACACCTTC CATSRASPGGGYTF
NA TRBD1 TRBJ1-3 TRBV13 TGTGCCAGCAGCTTAGCCCTCGGGACAGGGAACCTTTACTCTGGAAACACCATATATTTT CASSLALGTGNLYSGNTIYF
NA TRBD1 TRBJ2-7 TRBV5-1 TGCGCCAGCAGTTCCCAGACAGGGAGTCGCTACGAGCAGTACTTC CASSSQTGSRYEQYF
NA NA TRBJ1-2 TRBV2 TGTGCCAGCAGTGATGGGGATTCAGGGATCAACTATGGCTACACCTTC CASSDGDSGINYGYTF
NA NA TRBJ2-2 TRBV30 TGTGCCTGGGGCACAGGGGGGGGAATCGGGGAGCTGTTTTTT CAWGTGGGIGELFF